These T cell receptor beta chains were read from a single sample in a study of beta chain features in type 1 diabetes. The method was immunoSEQ multiplex PCR; TCRdb's version includes in-frame clones alone and lacks a portion of them. The repertoire has approximately 84,000 clones, roughly 34% of them found once; the top ten carry 0.45% to 0.55%. Sequencing was performed on stem cell memory CD4+ T cells from blood. The receptor set was obtained from a woman younger than 30 in good health. Each CDR3 is given with its conserved first and last residue. D genes are given only for firm matches. Clone size is shown for a subset of rows, as once, few, many or a class of expanded clone.

V	size	D	J	CDR3	DNA
TRBV11-2	.	.	TRBJ1-2	CASRAQVNYGYTF	TGTGCCAGCAGGGCACAGGTTAACTATGGCTACACCTTC
TRBV6-5	.	TRBD1	TRBJ2-2	CASSYNQGAGELFF	TGTGCCAGCAGTTATAACCAGGGGGCCGGGGAGCTGTTTTTT
TRBV9	few	.	TRBJ2-5	CASSVGATERRETQYF	TGTGCCAGCAGCGTCGGTGCAACCGAGAGGCGAGAGACCCAGTACTTC
TRBV18	.	.	TRBJ1-1	CASSPTEGMNTEAFF	TGTGCCAGCTCACCTACGGAGGGTATGAACACTGAAGCTTTCTTT
TRBV18	.	.	TRBJ1-2	CASSPTRENYGYTF	TGTGCCAGCTCCCCTACGAGGGAAAACTATGGCTACACCTTC
TRBV6-5	few	TRBD1	TRBJ1-6	CASSRIQGVPSPLHF	TGTGCCAGCAGTCGAATACAGGGGGTCCCTTCACCCCTCCACTTT
TRBV19	few	TRBD2	TRBJ2-5	CASSAGGRETQYF	TGTGCCAGTTCAGCGGGGGGACGGGAGACCCAGTACTTC
TRBV7-9	few	TRBD1	TRBJ1-1	CATTAGGAYTEAFF	TGTGCCACCACGGCAGGGGGCGCGTACACTGAAGCTTTCTTT
TRBV19	.	.	TRBJ2-1	CASSHGQSYNEQFF	TGTGCCAGTAGCCACGGACAGTCTTACAATGAGCAGTTCTTC
TRBV7-2	.	TRBD2	TRBJ2-7	CASSLAPSGAYEQYF	TGTGCCAGCAGCTTAGCCCCTAGCGGGGCCTACGAGCAGTACTTC
TRBV7-9	.	TRBD1	TRBJ2-5	CASSSGQGLETQYF	TGTGCCAGCAGCTCGGGACAGGGACTGGAGACCCAGTACTTC
TRBV7-2	.	TRBD1	TRBJ2-7	CATNRDRGAYEQYF	TGTGCCACGAACCGGGACAGGGGGGCCTACGAGCAGTACTTC
TRBV6-1	.	TRBD2	TRBJ2-1	CASSKTSGDLNEQFF	TGTGCCAGCAGTAAGACTAGCGGGGACCTCAATGAGCAGTTCTTC
TRBV7-2	.	.	TRBJ2-5	CASSLRPGEETQYF	TGTGCCAGCAGCTTAAGGCCAGGGGAAGAGACCCAGTACTTC
TRBV5-1	few	TRBD1	TRBJ2-2	CASRLTGDTGELFF	TGCGCCAGCCGACTGACAGGGGATACCGGGGAGCTGTTTTTT
TRBV9	few	.	TRBJ2-3	CASSGSVSTDTQYF	TGTGCCAGCAGCGGTAGCGTGAGCACAGATACGCAGTATTTT
TRBV5-4	few	.	TRBJ2-5	CASSLRGGQETQYF	TGTGCCAGCAGCTTGAGAGGGGGCCAAGAGACCCAGTACTTC
TRBV5-4	few	TRBD1	TRBJ2-7	CASSPGQGGFYEQYF	TGTGCCAGCAGCCCGGGACAGGGAGGCTTCTACGAGCAGTACTTC
TRBV5-1	.	.	TRBJ2-7	CASSFDKEQYF	TGCGCCAGCAGCTTCGACAAGGAGCAGTACTTC
TRBV5-1	.	.	TRBJ2-7	CASSPLGVGEQYF	TGCGCCAGCAGCCCCCTAGGGGTAGGGGAGCAGTACTTC
TRBV7-2	few	TRBD2	TRBJ2-1	CASSSLAGVNEQFF	TGTGCCAGCAGCTCCCTAGCGGGAGTGAATGAGCAGTTCTTC
TRBV18	.	.	TRBJ1-2	CASSQDTSHGYTF	TGTGCCAGCTCACAAGACACCTCACATGGCTACACCTTC
TRBV2	.	TRBD1	TRBJ2-2	CASSDWDRVGELFF	TGTGCCAGCAGTGATTGGGACAGGGTCGGGGAGCTGTTTTTT
TRBV28	many	.	TRBJ1-5	CASTVGAQPQHF	TGTGCCAGCACGGTAGGAGCTCAGCCCCAGCATTTT
TRBV29-1	.	.	TRBJ2-3	CSVRTSSTDTQYF	TGCAGCGTTAGAACTAGCAGCACAGATACGCAGTATTTT
TRBV7-2	few	.	TRBJ2-1	CASTPPGVANEQFF	TGTGCCAGCACCCCGCCGGGGGTAGCGAATGAGCAGTTCTTC
TRBV19	few	.	TRBJ1-1	CASSIGQYTEAFF	TGTGCCAGTAGTATTGGGCAGTACACTGAAGCTTTCTTT
TRBV7-9	.	.	TRBJ2-3	CASSLPDTQYF	TGTGCCAGCAGCTTACCGGATACGCAGTATTTT
TRBV7-9	.	TRBD2	TRBJ2-7	CASSPIAGGLYEQYF	TGTGCCAGCAGTCCCATAGCGGGAGGTCTGTACGAGCAGTACTTC
TRBV11-3	.	.	TRBJ2-7	CASSWGQHAGEQYF	TGTGCCAGCAGCTGGGGACAACACGCCGGCGAGCAGTACTTC
TRBV6-5	few	.	TRBJ2-3	CASSYDKGEADTQYF	TGTGCCAGCAGTTACGATAAGGGGGAAGCAGATACGCAGTATTTT
TRBV21-1	few	.	TRBJ2-1	CASSRRLAGYNEQFF	TGTGCCAGCAGCAGACGACTAGCGGGATACAATGAGCAGTTCTTC